Given below is one TCR beta chain in context. Antigen: not known. Treatment noted: oral pan-JAK inhibitor, 5-10 mg twice daily. Alopecia areata patients provided lesional scalp punch biopsies and peripheral blood, both collected for the study. This record belongs to a study of CD8+ T cells in alopecia areata. General study findings and limits: Both scalp clonality and the expanded CD8+ clones among the top 100 showed a significant decrease with tofacitinib. One nonresponder leaves baseline CD8+ expansion's link to response uncertain. Clonality exceeded that of normal scalp in lesional scalp, most notably in alopecia totalis/universalis.

In each case, RNA was isolated and then reverse transcribed into cDNA as the sequencing template. Repertoires were generated with immunoSEQ multiplex PCR, while TCRdb's copy carries only in-frame clones and drops some. The data contain some 180,000 clones, about half of them seen just once; the ten biggest clones take up roughly a tenth. Germline V gives CDR1 KGHSH, CDR2 LQKENI. There are 16 residues in the CDR3. Trimming stripped 1 base from V and 0 bases from J, with 11 bases between. The sequence was collected from a human donor with alopecia areata. Sequenced material: CD8+ T cells sorted from blood, taken between weeks 51 and 54, from a patient treated with tofacitinib. This chain uses TRBV18 with TRBJ2-3; a possible D gene is TRBD2 (7 bases). The CDR3 coding sequence is TGTGCCAGCTCACCACGAGCGGGGACAAGCACAGATACGCAGTATTTT. Translating it yields CASSPRAGTSTDTQYF.